This TCR beta chain was retrieved from a study of lymphopenia after photon versus proton radiotherapy. Overall study findings and caveats: Photon-treated patients lost naive T cells and TCR diversity; proton-treated stayed stable.

The CDR3 loop spans 11 amino acids. The V end was cut by 5 bases, the J end by 4 bases, with 5 bases between. The germline V gene has CDR1 LNHDA and CDR2 SQIVND (reference sequence). This clone was counted once. Its antigen is as yet unknown. Data came from immunoSEQ multiplex PCR; TCRdb stores just in-frame clones and leaves some out. The profile shows 150,000 to 200,000 clones, around 85% of them singletons. The sample here was peripheral blood, taken from a patient treated with photon-based radiotherapy. The clonotype was recovered from a man aged 50 to 60 with gastric cancer. V gene TRBV19 combines with J gene TRBJ2-5; D gene ambiguous. The CDR3 protein is CASSSRETQYF. For the CDR3, the DNA is TGTGCCAGTAGTTCCAGAGAGACCCAGTACTTC.